Listed below are T cell receptor beta chains from one sample, sequenced in a study of shared clonotypes between healthy human individuals. Using immunoSEQ multiplex PCR, the repertoire was profiled, and TCRdb retains in-frame clones only, with some absent. The profile shows approximately 1,500,000 clones, around 98% of them singletons. The sample comprised naive CD4+ T cells sorted from blood. Receptor source: a man between 25 and 39 years old in good health. CDR3s include the opening cysteine and the closing phenylalanine or tryptophan. A D gene is named only where the DNA matches it firmly. Not all rows give a size; the values are once, few, many and, for expanded clones, a class.

J gene	V gene	D gene	clone size	CDR3 protein	CDR3 DNA
TRBJ2-7	TRBV29-1	TRBD2	NA	CSVGTSGSRTYEQYF	TGCAGCGTTGGGACTAGCGGGAGTCGGACCTACGAGCAGTACTTC
TRBJ2-3	TRBV7-2	TRBD2	once	CACGSADTQYF	TGTGCCTGCGGGAGTGCAGATACGCAGTATTTT
TRBJ1-3	TRBV11-2	NA	NA	CASSLVEHSSGNTIYF	TGTGCCAGCAGCTTAGTCGAACATTCCTCTGGAAACACCATATATTTT
TRBJ2-7	TRBV29-1	TRBD2	NA	CSVAGVAGNYEQYF	TGCAGCGTCGCAGGGGTAGCGGGAAATTACGAGCAGTACTTC
TRBJ1-4	TRBV9	NA	NA	CASSPRRGEVEKLFF	TGTGCCAGCAGCCCTCGGAGAGGGGAGGTTGAAAAACTGTTTTTT
TRBJ2-7	TRBV4-3	NA	NA	CASSQAYRVEGEQYF	TGCGCCAGCAGCCAAGCCTACAGGGTGGAGGGCGAGCAGTACTTC
TRBJ1-5	TRBV28	NA	NA	CASSSPRPQHF	TGTGCCAGCAGTTCCCCAAGGCCCCAGCATTTT
TRBJ1-4	TRBV15	NA	NA	CATSSFPLAGRTNEKLFF	TGTGCCACCAGCAGTTTCCCCCTTGCCGGTCGGACAAATGAAAAACTGTTTTTT
TRBJ2-5	TRBV7-3	TRBD2	NA	CASSGSGGRPETQYF	TGTGCCAGCAGCGGGTCGGGCGGGAGGCCGGAGACCCAGTACTTC
TRBJ2-1	TRBV9	NA	NA	CASSPRDYSYNEQFF	TGTGCCAGCAGCCCCCGCGACTATTCCTACAATGAGCAGTTCTTC
TRBJ1-1	TRBV28	TRBD1	NA	CASSFTPDRAPAAFF	TGTGCCAGCAGTTTTACCCCGGACAGGGCCCCTGCGGCTTTCTTT
TRBJ2-7	TRBV9	NA	NA	CASSVEGATNYEQYF	TGTGCCAGCAGCGTAGAAGGCGCTACCAACTACGAGCAGTACTTC
TRBJ2-1	TRBV5-4	NA	NA	CASSGGQRSSYNEQFF	TGTGCCAGCAGCGGGGGACAACGAAGCTCCTACAATGAGCAGTTCTTC
TRBJ2-7	TRBV2	NA	NA	CASSPPGTSYEQYF	TGTGCCAGCAGTCCCCCGGGGACATCGTACGAGCAGTACTTC
TRBJ1-2	TRBV5-6	NA	NA	CASSGAATSYGYTF	TGTGCCAGCAGCGGGGCAGCGACCTCCTATGGCTACACCTTC
TRBJ1-1	TRBV5-1	NA	NA	CASSLDRWTPPEAFF	TGCGCCAGCAGCTTAGACAGGTGGACCCCCCCTGAAGCTTTCTTT
TRBJ2-1	TRBV21-1	NA	NA	CASNNRYRAKEQFF	TGTGCCAGCAACAATCGGTACAGGGCAAAGGAGCAGTTCTTC